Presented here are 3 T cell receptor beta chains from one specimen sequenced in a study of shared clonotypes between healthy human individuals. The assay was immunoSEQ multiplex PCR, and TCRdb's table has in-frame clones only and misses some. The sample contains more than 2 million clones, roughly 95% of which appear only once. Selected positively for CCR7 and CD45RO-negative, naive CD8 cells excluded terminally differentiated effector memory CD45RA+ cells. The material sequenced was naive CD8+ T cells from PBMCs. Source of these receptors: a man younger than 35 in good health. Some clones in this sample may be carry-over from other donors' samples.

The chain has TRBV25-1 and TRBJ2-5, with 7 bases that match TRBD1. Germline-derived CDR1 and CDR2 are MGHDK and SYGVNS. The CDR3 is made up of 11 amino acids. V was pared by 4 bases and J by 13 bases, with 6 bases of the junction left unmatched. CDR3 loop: CASSGRGYTYF. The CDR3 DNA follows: TGTGCCAGCAGTGGCAGGGGGTATACGTACTTC.

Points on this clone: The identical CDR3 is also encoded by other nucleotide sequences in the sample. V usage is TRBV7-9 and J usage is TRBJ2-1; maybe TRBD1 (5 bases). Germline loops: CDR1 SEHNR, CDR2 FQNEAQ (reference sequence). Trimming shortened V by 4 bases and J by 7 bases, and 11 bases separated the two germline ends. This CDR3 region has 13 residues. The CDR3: CASSSPQGNEQFF. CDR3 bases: TGTGCCAGCAGCTCGCCTCAGGGAAATGAGCAGTTCTTC.

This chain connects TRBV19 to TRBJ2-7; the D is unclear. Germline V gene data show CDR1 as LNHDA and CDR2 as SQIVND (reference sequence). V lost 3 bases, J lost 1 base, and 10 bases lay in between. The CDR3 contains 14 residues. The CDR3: CASSIYLTSYEQYF. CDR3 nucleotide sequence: TGTGCCAGTAGTATTTATCTGACATCCTACGAGCAGTACTTC.